This TCR beta chain was identified in a study of blood T cells in healthy people across ages. The study's findings and limits: Expanded clonotype changes were possibly confounded by unknown donor CMV status. The long-lived group displayed more naive CD4+ cells, plus higher diversity, than the aged donors did.

The germline CDR1 and CDR2 sequences are DFQATT and SNEGSKA (reference sequence). Trimming took 0 bases from V and 15 from J; bases not matched to a gene: 11. CDR3 size: 13 residues. Every donor provided roughly 10 milliliters of peripheral blood. For the second PCR, which ran for roughly 6 to 12 cycles, a sample-barcoded 5' primer and a J-beta primer mix were used. Each CDR3 protein is one row after TCRdb ran MiXCR on the 5' RACE reads. The table has hundreds of thousands of distinct CDR3 sequences, 25% to 35% seen once. A note on this clonotype: The target antigen is unknown.

The TCR comes from an elderly woman in good health. This chain joins TRBV20-1 and TRBJ2-1, with TRBD1 matching over 7 bases. Sequenced sample: blood. CDR3 loop: CSAREGQKETRFF. In DNA, the CDR3 is TGCAGTGCTAGAGAGGGACAGAAAGAGACCCGGTTCTTC.